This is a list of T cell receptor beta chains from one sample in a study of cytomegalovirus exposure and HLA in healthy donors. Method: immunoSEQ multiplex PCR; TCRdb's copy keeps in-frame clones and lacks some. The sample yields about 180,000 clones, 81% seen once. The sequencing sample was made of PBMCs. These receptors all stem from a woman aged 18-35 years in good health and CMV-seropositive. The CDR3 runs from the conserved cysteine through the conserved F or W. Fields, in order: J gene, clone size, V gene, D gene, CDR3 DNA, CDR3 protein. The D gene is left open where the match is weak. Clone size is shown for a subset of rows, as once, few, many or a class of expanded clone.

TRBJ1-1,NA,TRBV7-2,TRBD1,TGTGCCAGCAGCTCCGGGACAGGGCTCGGAGGCACTGAAGCTTTCTTT,CASSSGTGLGGTEAFF
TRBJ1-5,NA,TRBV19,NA,TGTGCCAGTGGAGAAACAGGGTCTCAGCATTTT,CASGETGSQHF
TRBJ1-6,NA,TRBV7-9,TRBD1,TGTGCCAGCAGCCCCACCGGGACAGGGACCGGCAATTCACCCCTCCACTTT,CASSPTGTGTGNSPLHF
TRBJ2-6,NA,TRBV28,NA,TGTGCCAGCACATACGGCGCAGGGCTCTCTGGGGCCAACGTCCTGACTTTC,CASTYGAGLSGANVLTF
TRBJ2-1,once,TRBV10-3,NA,TGTGCCATCAGCGCACAGGGTGGAGAGCAGTTCTTC,CAISAQGGEQFF
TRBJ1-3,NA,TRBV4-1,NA,TGCGCCAGCAGCCAAAACCCAGGGAACACCATATATTTT,CASSQNPGNTIYF
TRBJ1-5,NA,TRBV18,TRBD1,TGTGCCAGCTCACCCACTCGACAGGGATATAGCAATCAGCCCCAGCATTTT,CASSPTRQGYSNQPQHF
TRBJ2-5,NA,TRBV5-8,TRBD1,TGTGCCAGCAGCCTGGACAGGTCTCAAGAGACCCAGTACTTC,CASSLDRSQETQYF
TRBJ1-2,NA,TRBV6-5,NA,TGTGCCAGCAGTCCCTATAGTCAGGGTTCCTACACCTTC,CASSPYSQGSYTF
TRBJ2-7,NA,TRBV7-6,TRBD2,TGTGCCAGCAGCTTAGGTACTAGCGGGGGGTACGAGCAGTACTTC,CASSLGTSGGYEQYF
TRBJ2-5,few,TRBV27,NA,TGTGCCAGCAGGAGGGGGGGTCTGGTACTAGGAGAGACCCAGTACTTC,CASRRGGLVLGETQYF
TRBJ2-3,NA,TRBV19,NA,TGTGCCAGTAGTTGGCAGCGCCTAAGCACAGATACGCAGTATTTT,CASSWQRLSTDTQYF
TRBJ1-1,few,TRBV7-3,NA,TGTGCCAGCAGCCCCGCCGGGGACACTGAAGCTTTCTTT,CASSPAGDTEAFF
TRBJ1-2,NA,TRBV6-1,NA,TGTGCCAGCAGTGAAGCGGCACCGTACTATGGCTACACCTTC,CASSEAAPYYGYTF
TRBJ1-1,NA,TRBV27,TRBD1,TGTGCCAGCAGTTTATCCGACAGGGCTACTGAAGCTTTCTTT,CASSLSDRATEAFF
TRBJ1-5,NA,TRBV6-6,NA,TGTGCCAGCAGTTACTCTCCTGACATGAATCAGCCCCAGCATTTT,CASSYSPDMNQPQHF
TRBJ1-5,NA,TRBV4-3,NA,TGCGCCAGCAGCCAAGATCAAAGAGGAGGGCAGCCCCAGCATTTT,CASSQDQRGGQPQHF
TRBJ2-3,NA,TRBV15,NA,TGTGCCACCAGCAGGGGAGACCCTAGCACAGATACGCAGTATTTT,CATSRGDPSTDTQYF
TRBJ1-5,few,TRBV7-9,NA,TGTGCCAGCAGCTTCCCCCGGGGGGTTTATCAGCCCCAGCATTTT,CASSFPRGVYQPQHF
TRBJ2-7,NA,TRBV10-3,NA,TGTGCCATCAGTGAGTCGAATTGGCAGGGCTACGAGCAGTACTTC,CAISESNWQGYEQYF
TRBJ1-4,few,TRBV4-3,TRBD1,TGCGCCAGCAGCCAAAGGGGGCTTAGAGAAAAACTGTTTTTT,CASSQRGLREKLFF
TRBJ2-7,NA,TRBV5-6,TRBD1,TGTGCCAGCAGCTCGGGACAGAGCTCCTACGAGCAGTACTTC,CASSSGQSSYEQYF
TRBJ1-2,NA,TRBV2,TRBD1,TGTGCCAGCAGTGTTGAGGGGACAGGGTATGGCTACACCTTC,CASSVEGTGYGYTF
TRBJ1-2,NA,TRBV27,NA,TGTGCCAGCAGTTTATCGGGGCAGGGAAATGGCTACACCTTC,CASSLSGQGNGYTF
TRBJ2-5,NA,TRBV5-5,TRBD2,TGTGCCAGCAGCTTTAGGGCGGGGGACCAAGAGACCCAGTACTTC,CASSFRAGDQETQYF
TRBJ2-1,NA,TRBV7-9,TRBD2,TGTTCCAGCAGCTTAGCAAGCGGGGGGGCAGCGGGCAATGAGCAGTTCTTC,CSSSLASGGAAGNEQFF
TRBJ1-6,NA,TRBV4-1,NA,TGCGCCAGCAGTCGGGCGGAGGCCTCCTCCTATAATTCACCCCTCCACTTT,CASSRAEASSYNSPLHF
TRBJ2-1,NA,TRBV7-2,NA,TGTGCCAGCAGCGCAGGGTCCGGCTCCTACAATGAGCAGTTCTTC,CASSAGSGSYNEQFF
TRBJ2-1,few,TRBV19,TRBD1,TGTGCCACCTCAACAGGGGCCTACAATGAGCAGTTCTTC,CATSTGAYNEQFF
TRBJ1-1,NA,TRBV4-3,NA,TGCGCCAGCAGCCAATACAGGGAAAGGACTGAAGCTTTCTTT,CASSQYRERTEAFF
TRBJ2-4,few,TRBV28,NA,TGTGCCAGCAGCCAAGAGCTAGGTGACAAAAACATTCAGTACTTC,CASSQELGDKNIQYF
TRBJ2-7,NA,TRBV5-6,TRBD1,TGTGCCAGCAGCCATGGGACAGGGGGCGTCTACGAGCAGTACTTC,CASSHGTGGVYEQYF
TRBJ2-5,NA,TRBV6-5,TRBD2,TGTGCCAGCAGCTCGGGACTATACCTAGGGGAGACCCAGTACTTC,CASSSGLYLGETQYF
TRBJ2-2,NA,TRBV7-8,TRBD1,TGTGCCAGCAGCTTAGCATCTATCAGGGGGCCCGGGGAGCTGTTTTTT,CASSLASIRGPGELFF
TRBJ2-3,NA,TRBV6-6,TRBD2,TGTGCCAGCAGTTACTCGCGGGGGGACACAGATACGCAGTATTTT,CASSYSRGDTDTQYF
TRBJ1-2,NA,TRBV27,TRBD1,TGTGCCAGCAGTCAATATTGGGACAGGGGGCAAAACGGCTACACCTTC,CASSQYWDRGQNGYTF
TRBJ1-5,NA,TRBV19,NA,TGTGCCAGTAGTATTGGGCCAGAGCACAATCAGCCCCAGCATTTT,CASSIGPEHNQPQHF
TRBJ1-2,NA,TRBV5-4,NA,TGTGCCAGCAGTTCGCGGGGACCGGACTATGGCTACACCTTC,CASSSRGPDYGYTF
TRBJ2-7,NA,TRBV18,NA,TGTGCCAGCTCACTCGACAGTGACTACGAGCAGTACTTC,CASSLDSDYEQYF
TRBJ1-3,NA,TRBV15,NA,TGTGCCACCAGCAGAGGCGGCCGTGGAAACACCATATATTTT,CATSRGGRGNTIYF
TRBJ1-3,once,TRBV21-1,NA,TGTGCCAGCAGCAAAGCGGGACAGGGGGGAAACACCATATATTTT,CASSKAGQGGNTIYF
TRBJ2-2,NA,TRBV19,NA,TGTGCCAGTAGCTGGACAGAGAACACCGGGGAGCTGTTTTTT,CASSWTENTGELFF
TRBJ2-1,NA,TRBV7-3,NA,TGTGCCAGCAGCCTAACAGGGAAGGAGGGGCAGTTCTTC,CASSLTGKEGQFF
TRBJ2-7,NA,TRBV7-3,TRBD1,TGTGCCAGCAGCTTAGGTGGACAGGGAGCCTACGAGCAGTACTTC,CASSLGGQGAYEQYF
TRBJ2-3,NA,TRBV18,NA,TGTGCCAGCTCACCGGTGCAGCGGGCGGGGGATACGCAGTATTTT,CASSPVQRAGDTQYF
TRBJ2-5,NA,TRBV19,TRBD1,TGTGCCAGTAGCGACCAACAGGGGGCGCGCGGGGAGACCCAGTACTTC,CASSDQQGARGETQYF
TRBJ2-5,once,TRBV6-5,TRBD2,TGTGCCAGCAAGGAGGGCGGGGGAGAACAAGAGACCCAGTACTTC,CASKEGGGEQETQYF